The 27 T cell receptor beta chains below all came from one sample that was sequenced in a study of beta chain features in type 1 diabetes. Reverse transcribing all isolated RNA meant expressed TCRB transcripts were sequenced. The assay was immunoSEQ multiplex PCR, and TCRdb's table has in-frame clones only and misses some. This table holds under 400,000 clones, 14% found once. Material for sequencing was central memory CD4+ T cells from blood. These receptors were collected from a man aged 25 to 40 in good health.

This clone has a handful of counts. The rearrangement links TRBV30 to TRBJ2-1, with 7 bases matching TRBD2. Germline CDR1 and CDR2: GTSNPN and SVGIG (reference sequence). Losses at the gene ends were 3 bases for V and 8 bases for J; bases not matched to a gene: 22. The CDR3 covers 18 residues. CDR3 DNA sequence: TGTGCCTGGAGAGATCCCCCTTGGGTAGTGCGGGAGCGCGATGAGCAGTTCTTC. Protein sequence: CAWRDPPWVVRERDEQFF.

The chain joins TRBV5-6 to TRBJ2-6; D possibly corresponds to TRBD1 (6 bases). Germline CDR1 SGHDT, CDR2 YYEEEE. V lost 1 base and J 2 bases, leaving 19 bases between the germline ends. This CDR3 is 19 amino acids long. The CDR3 region has the DNA TGTGCCAGCAGCTTGTTCCTGGGGCTCACAGGGACTGGGGCCAACGTCCTGACTTTC. Protein product: CASSLFLGLTGTGANVLTF.

Details on this clone: Germline and junction disagree at one end, which may indicate a read error. The rearrangement joins TRBV6-5 to TRBJ1-1, with D hard to call. This CDR3 comprises 14 residues. Per the germline V gene, CDR1 is MNHEY and CDR2 is SVGAGI. This CDR3 is CASRGVRAGTEALF. The DNA for the CDR3 is TGTGCCAGCCGAGGAGTTAGGGCGGGCACTGAAGCTCTCTTT.

J is TRBJ1-2 and V is TRBV6-5; the D is unclear. V was shortened by 2 bases and J by 5 bases, with 15 bases between the two germline ends. Germline CDR1 is MNHEY and CDR2 is SVGAGI. This CDR3 region has 15 residues. CDR3 sequence reads: CASSYVPSVSYGYTF. The CDR3 region has the DNA TGTGCCAGCAGTTACGTCCCGTCAGTCTCTTATGGCTACACCTTC.

Only a few counts were recorded for this clone. With a much larger clone just one base away, this may be a read error. In DNA form, the CDR3 reads TGTGCCAGCGGCCAACAAGAGACCCAGTACTTC. This gives the protein CASGQQETQYF. The J gene is TRBJ2-5, the V gene TRBV10-3, with D hard to call. The ends were cut back, 10 bases at V and 2 bases at J, with 8 bases in the middle. The CDR3 contains 11 residues. Germline CDR1 and CDR2: ENHRY and SYGVKD.

This clone showed up just a few times. The V gene is TRBV5-5, the J gene TRBJ1-5; possibly TRBD1 for D (5 bases). Germline V gene lookup returns CDR1 SGHKS and CDR2 YYEKEE (reference sequence). This CDR3 has 13 residues. Trimming shortened V by 3 bases and J by 7 bases, and 11 bases separated the two germline ends. Here the CDR3 reads CASSWGKDQPQHF. In DNA form, the CDR3 reads TGTGCCAGCAGCTGGGGGAAGGACCAGCCCCAGCATTTT.

This clone was seen a few times. The rearrangement links TRBV29-1 to TRBJ2-3, with 9 bases fitting TRBD2. The CDR3 consists of 16 residues. J lost 1 base, V lost 4 bases, and 9 bases had no gene match. The V gene's germline CDR1 is SQVTM and CDR2 ANQGSEA. The DNA of the CDR3 is TGCAGCGTTGCCCTCATAGCGGGAGAGGGCACAGATACGCAGTATTTT. Encoded protein: CSVALIAGEGTDTQYF.

This clone has a count of ten or more. The chain has TRBV5-6 and TRBJ2-1; D call uncertain. The V gene's germline CDR1 is SGHDT and CDR2 YYEEEE. The CDR3 spans 15 residues. V dropped 6 bases and J dropped 6 bases, with 19 bases sitting between them. The CDR3 DNA follows: TGTGCCAGCAAGCTTGTAGGTGGGCAAGGCAATGAGCAGTTCTTC. It yields the protein CASKLVGGQGNEQFF.

This clone was detected ten times or more. V is TRBV18 and J is TRBJ2-4, with 9 bases aligning to TRBD2. The CDR3 contains 15 residues. CDR1 KGHSH and CDR2 LQKENI come from the germline V gene. Germline trimming cut 3 bases from V and 8 bases from J; bases unmatched to any gene: 8. The CDR3 bases are TGTGCCAGCTCACCGAATAGCGGGAGTCTGGACATTCAGTACTTC. The encoded protein is CASSPNSGSLDIQYF.

This chain joins TRBV5-1 and TRBJ2-3; no clear D gene. V lost 0 bases, J lost 5 bases, and 10 bases lay in between. The germline V gene encodes CDR1 SGHRS and CDR2 YFSETQ. The CDR3 totals 14 residues. CDR3: CASSLGSLGDTQYF. The CDR3 region has the DNA TGCGCCAGCAGCTTGGGGTCGCTGGGAGATACGCAGTATTTT. The complete variable domain, with remaining parts taken from reference TRBV5-1 and TRBJ2-3, reads KAGVTQTPRYLIKTRGQQVTLSCSPISGHRSVSWYQQTPGQGLQFLFEYFSETQRNKGNFPGRFSGRQFSNSRSEMNVSTLELGDSALYLCASSLGSLGDTQYFGPGTRLTVL.

DNA of the CDR3: TGTGCCAGCAGCCAACGAGAGACAGGGTTCGAGCAGTACTTC. Translating gives CASSQRETGFEQYF. The rearrangement uses TRBV9 and TRBJ2-7, with 7 bases identical to TRBD1. This CDR3 is 14 amino acids long. Unmatched junction bases numbered 10, after V lost 4 bases and J lost 6 bases. Germline assignment: CDR1 SGDLS and CDR2 YYNGEE. Based on the CDR3 plus reference TRBV9 and TRBJ2-7, the full variable domain is DSGVTQTPKHLITATGQRVTLRCSPRSGDLSVYWYQQSLDQGLQFLIQYYNGEERAKGNILERFSAQQFPDLHSELNLSSLELGDSALYFCASSQRETGFEQYFGPGTRLTVT.

Remarks on this clone: A read error is likely, as this CDR3 ends without the conserved phenylalanine or tryptophan. The chain links TRBV11-2 to TRBJ1-3; no clear D. CDR1 SGHAT and CDR2 FQNNGV come from the germline V gene. The CDR3 is 13 amino acids. V lost 1 base to trimming and J lost 2 bases, with 3 bases between them. This CDR3 is CASSLGAGNTIYL. CDR3 DNA: TGTGCCAGCAGCTTAGGGGCTGGAAACACCATATATCTT.

V and J are TRBV4-3 and TRBJ2-3; D unresolved. This CDR3 has 13 amino acids. Trimming took 3 bases from V and 6 from J, leaving 10 bases between them. The germline gives CDR1 LGHNA, CDR2 YSLEER. The CDR3 sequence is CASSQSGRDTQYF. Here the CDR3 DNA reads TGCGCCAGCAGCCAGTCCGGGCGGGATACGCAGTATTTT.

The chain has TRBV18 and TRBJ2-1; D is undetermined. V lost 3 bases and J lost 5, with 14 bases in between. CDR3 length: 15 residues. Germline V gene sequence: CDR1 KGHSH, CDR2 LQKENI. The CDR3 region is CASSPGPLQNNEQFF. CDR3 DNA sequence: TGTGCCAGCTCACCTGGACCCTTACAGAACAATGAGCAGTTCTTC.

This chain uses TRBV5-6 with TRBJ1-1, with TRBD1 identical over 10 bases. Germline lookup yields CDR1 SGHDT and CDR2 YYEEEE. The CDR3 loop spans 15 amino acids. The junction had 5 bases not matched to a gene; V was cut back by 1 base and J by 5 bases. CDR3 sequence reads: CASSLPTGGRTEAFF. CDR3 nucleotides: TGTGCCAGCAGCTTGCCGACAGGGGGCAGGACTGAAGCTTTCTTT.

This chain uses TRBV6-5 with TRBJ2-3; a possible D gene is TRBD2 (5 bases). The V and J ends lost 6 bases and 0 bases respectively, with 13 bases between them. The CDR3 length is 15 residues. Germline values: CDR1 MNHEY, CDR2 SVGAGI. CDR3 nucleotides: TGTGCCAGCAGCTCAAGCGGAATGAGCACAGATACGCAGTATTTT. This codes for CASSSSGMSTDTQYF.

V is TRBV7-6 and J is TRBJ1-6; perhaps TRBD1 as D (6 bases). In germline, CDR1 is SGHVS, CDR2 FNYEAQ. This CDR3 has 16 amino acids. Trimming shortened V by 5 bases and J by 0 bases, and 11 bases separated the two germline ends. The CDR3 loop reads CASSLSQGSYNSPLHF. The CDR3 DNA reads as TGTGCCAGCAGCCTTTCACAGGGCTCCTATAATTCACCCCTCCACTTT.

The V gene is TRBV10-2, the J gene TRBJ2-1; D is possibly TRBD2 (6 bases). The CDR3 spans 15 residues. The V end lost 8 bases, the J end lost 4 bases, and 18 bases lay between the germline ends. CDR1 WSHSY and CDR2 SAAADI come from the germline V gene. CDR3 DNA sequence: TGCGCCAGCGTCCTCGGGCGGGGCAATTACAATGAGCAGTTCTTC. It codes for CASVLGRGNYNEQFF.

The chain combines TRBV5-1 with TRBJ2-2, with TRBD1 matching over 7 bases. Germline trimming cut 3 bases from V and 0 bases from J; bases unmatched to any gene: 2. CDR1 is SGHRS, CDR2 YFSETQ, per germline. CDR3 length equals 15 residues. The CDR3 sequence is CASSWDSPNTGELFF. DNA for the CDR3: TGCGCCAGCAGCTGGGACAGCCCGAACACCGGGGAGCTGTTTTTT. Complete variable domain (other parts from reference TRBV5-1 and TRBJ2-2): KAGVTQTPRYLIKTRGQQVTLSCSPISGHRSVSWYQQTPGQGLQFLFEYFSETQRNKGNFPGRFSGRQFSNSRSEMNVSTLELGDSALYLCASSWDSPNTGELFFGEGSRLTVL.

This clone was seen only a few times. V and J are TRBV6-5 and TRBJ2-2, with 8 bases identical to TRBD1. Trimming took 5 bases from V and 14 from J; bases not matched to a gene: 7. CDR1 is MNHEY and CDR2 is SVGAGI in the germline V gene. This CDR3 is 12 amino acids long. The CDR3 spells CASSPDRGLLFF. Written as DNA, the CDR3 is TGTGCCAGCAGTCCCGACAGGGGTCTCCTGTTTTTT.

The chain recombines TRBV19 with TRBJ1-3; D is uncertain. Deletions cut 4 bases from V and 2 bases from J, with 12 bases between. The CDR3 consists of 15 residues. Looked up from germline, CDR1 is LNHDA and CDR2 is SQIVND (reference sequence). CDR3 in amino acids: CASSNEGRAGNTIYF. The CDR3 DNA reads as TGTGCCAGTAGTAACGAAGGGAGAGCTGGAAACACCATATATTTT.

As DNA, the CDR3 is TGCGCCAGCAGCCTCACGGGACGCCCGGCGGACGAGCAGTACTTC. Residues: CASSLTGRPADEQYF. The chain carries TRBV4-3 and TRBJ2-7, with D perhaps matching TRBD1 or TRBD2 (5 bases each). In germline, CDR1 is LGHNA, CDR2 YSLEER. V was pared by 4 bases and J by 5 bases, with 18 bases between. The CDR3 is 15 residues long.

This clone has just a few counts. At one boundary the junction diverges from the germline segment, which might be a read error. The V call is TRBV6-5, the J call TRBJ1-2; 9 positions match TRBD1. The germline CDR1 and CDR2 sequences are MNHEY and SVGAGI. The CDR3 is made up of 13 amino acids. The CDR3 DNA reads as TGTGCCATCAGTGTGACAGGGGGCTATGGCTACACCTTC. Amino acid sequence: CAISVTGGYGYTF.

This clone was seen more than once but under ten times. The rearrangement links TRBV4-3 to TRBJ2-1, with 7 bases matching TRBD2. V shed 4 bases and J 5 bases; nucleotides not matched to a gene: 5. This CDR3 has 14 residues. Germline CDR1 reads LGHNA; CDR2 reads YSLEER. The CDR3 protein is CASSPGLADNEQFF. As DNA, the CDR3 is TGCGCCAGCAGCCCGGGGCTAGCGGACAATGAGCAGTTCTTC.

A few counts support this clone. The rearrangement links TRBV6-5 to TRBJ2-7, with 11 bases that match TRBD2. Germline V gene lookup returns CDR1 MNHEY and CDR2 SVGAGI. The V segment lost 5 bases and the J segment 0 bases; nucleotides outside the gene matches: 3. CDR3 length: 15 amino acids. The CDR3 DNA is TGTGCCAGCAGTCCGGGACTAGCGGCCTCCTACGAGCAGTACGTC. Its protein is CASSPGLAASYEQYV.

This chain joins TRBV4-2 and TRBJ2-1; 9 nucleotides align to TRBD2. Germline V gene sequence: CDR1 LGHNA, CDR2 YNFKEQ. Germline trimming cut 0 bases from V and 9 bases from J; bases unmatched to any gene: 6. The CDR3 spans 15 residues. CDR3 coding DNA: TGTGCCAGCAGCCAAGATGGGGGACTAGCCGCTGAGCAGTTCTTC. Translated: CASSQDGGLAAEQFF.

This clone showed up just a few times. The rearrangement links TRBV19 to TRBJ1-5; 7 positions match TRBD1. V dropped 6 bases and J dropped 0; count of bases not matched to a gene: 5. This CDR3 contains 15 residues. CDR1 and CDR2 (germline): LNHDA, SQIVND (reference sequence). CDR3 protein: CASSVWDSSNQPQHF. The DNA of the CDR3 is TGTGCCAGTAGCGTATGGGACAGTAGCAATCAGCCCCAGCATTTT. The full variable domain, with the rest looked up from reference TRBV19 and TRBJ1-5, is DGGITQSPKYLFRKEGQNVTLSCEQNLNHDAMYWYRQDPGQGLRLIYYSQIVNDFQKGDIAEGYSVSREKKESFPLTVTSAQKNPTAFYLCASSVWDSSNQPQHFGDGTRLSIL.